The clone carrying this T cell receptor beta chain was detected a few times. Its specificity is unknown. The 5'RACE method, run with constant-segment primers, produced TCR alpha and TCR beta cDNA libraries (carrying sample barcodes and UMIs). TCRdb reprocessed the 5' RACE reads with MiXCR, giving one entry per CDR3 protein. The data hold about 340,000 distinct CDR3 sequences, with approximately 15% observed a single time. The entry originates in a study of T-cell memory formation after mild COVID-19. Study-level points and caveats: Second-wave clones with a day 37 peak had unconfirmed SARS-CoV-2 specificity. Some clones that responded turned up in pre-infection memory, which suggests that cross-reactive memory joined in. Day 15 to 85 contracting clones showed balanced CD4/CD8; later expanders leaned CD4+.

The receptor comes from a man younger than 30 who had mild COVID-19 (a few samples of this study predate the infection). Cell type and time point are not known. Sequencing input: PBMCs or a T cell subset sorted from them (not recorded which).

As DNA, the CDR3 is TGTGCCATCTCGACAGGGGAGGCCGATACGCAGTATTTT. It encodes CAISTGEADTQYF. The chain combines TRBV2 with TRBJ2-3; TRBD1 agrees at 8 bases. Germline assignment: CDR1 SNHLY and CDR2 FYNNEI. The V and J ends lost 10 bases and 6 bases, in that order; junction bases with no gene match: 9. The CDR3 runs to 13 residues.